The source of this T cell receptor beta chain is a study of blood T cell repertoires in COVID-19. Across the study: T cells, B-cell-depleted T cells, or PBMCs supplied cDNA or gDNA.

Symptom resolution, clearance, or two negative PCRs marked the recovered donors of Cohort 3. In the original analysis: Counts of nucleated cells, estimated from reference gene primer amplification, were obtained. Some clones are missing from TCRdb's copy, which holds only in-frame ones; the method was immunoSEQ multiplex PCR. V, J and clone size are taken as reported in that table, and D and trimming were inferred from the DNA itself. The table records roughly 150,000 clones, around 80% of them present only once. Germline V CDR1 and CDR2: SGHKS, YYEKEE (reference sequence). The CDR3 is 13 amino acids. V was cut by 0 bases and J by 8 bases, with 11 bases left in between.

This TCR came from a woman between 50 and 59 years old who had recovered from COVID-19. The sample consisted of PBMCs or T cells enriched from blood (not recorded which). The J gene is TRBJ1-1, the V gene TRBV5-5; unclear D gene. Here the CDR3 reads CASSLGGWLEAFF. CDR3 DNA: TGTGCCAGCAGCTTGGGAGGCTGGCTGGAAGCTTTCTTT.